Presented here are 19 T cell receptor beta chains from one specimen sequenced in a study of blood T cells in healthy people across ages. The use of a sample-barcoded 5' primer and a J-beta primer mix characterized a second PCR of about 7 to 12 cycles. One entry per CDR3 protein results from TCRdb running MiXCR on the 5' RACE reads. The sample lists some 890,000 distinct CDR3 sequences, 25% to 30% occurring once. Separately, the same data were catalogued under a study of T cells of mothers and their children.

The material sequenced was blood. Receptors were obtained from a woman between 35 and 50 years old in good health.

This clonotype was counted ten times or more. The CDR3 bases are TGTGCCAGCAGTTTTATACAGACCTCCTACAATGAGCAGTTCTTC. Its translation is CASSFIQTSYNEQFF. The chain links TRBV6-2 or TRBV6-3 to TRBJ2-1; no reliable D call. Germline V CDR1 and CDR2: MNHEY, SVGEGT. The V gene lost 4 bases and the J gene lost 0 bases, with 10 bases spanning the gap. This CDR3 contains 15 residues.

In its sample, this clonotype was seen many times. The rearrangement links TRBV10-3 to TRBJ2-7; possible D gene TRBD1, 6 bases. The CDR3 length is 15 residues. Germline CDR1 and CDR2: ENHRY and SYGVKD. Between the trimmed V and J ends, which lost 3 bases and 4 bases, there was a span of 16 bases. CDR3 nucleotides: TGTGCCATCAGTGAAGGGGCAGGGGATTTGTACGAGCAGTACTTC. This codes for CAISEGAGDLYEQYF.

There are many counts of this clonotype. The chain carries TRBV29-1 and TRBJ2-1; D is ambiguous. The V end lost 1 base, the J end lost 7 bases, and 5 bases lay between the germline ends. This CDR3 has 11 amino acids. Germline V gene lookup returns CDR1 SQVTM and CDR2 ANQGSEA. The CDR3 sequence is CSVEGPNEQFF. CDR3 nucleotide sequence: TGCAGCGTTGAAGGTCCGAATGAGCAGTTCTTC.

This sequence joins TRBV5-1 and TRBJ1-5; 7 nucleotides align to TRBD1. The CDR3 covers 15 residues. The junction had 8 bases not matched to a gene; V was cut back by 2 bases and J by 6 bases. Germline assignment: CDR1 SGHRS and CDR2 YFSETQ. The DNA for the CDR3 is TGCGCCAGCAGCTTCAACACAGGGGTAGGTCAGCCCCAGCATTTT. Translating it yields CASSFNTGVGQPQHF.

This clonotype was found a few times. This chain joins TRBV5-1 and TRBJ2-3; 10 bases map to TRBD1. Germline V gene lookup returns CDR1 SGHRS and CDR2 YFSETQ. This CDR3 has 16 amino acids. V trimming: 4 bases; J trimming: 6 bases; junction bases outside the gene matches: 11. The CDR3: CASSPGRQGASDTQYF. The CDR3 bases are TGCGCCAGCAGCCCCGGGCGACAGGGGGCCTCGGATACGCAGTATTTT.

Details on this clonotype: Since a much larger clone is just one base distant, this may be a read error. This chain uses TRBV7-8 with TRBJ2-5; TRBD1 might be the D (5 bases). The CDR3 runs to 17 residues. The V gene lost 3 bases and the J gene lost 11 bases, with 28 bases spanning the gap. Germline V gene data show CDR1 as SGHVS and CDR2 as FQNEAQ. CDR3: CASSFWAQGILYHEQYF. The CDR3 DNA is TGTGCCAGCAGCTTTTGGGCGCAGGGCATTTTATACCATGAGCAGTACTTC.

The rearrangement joins TRBV5-1 to TRBJ1-4; 10 bases agree with TRBD1. V lost 4 bases, J lost 8 bases, and 5 bases stayed unmatched. CDR3 length: 14 residues. The germline V gene encodes CDR1 SGHRS and CDR2 YFSETQ. The CDR3 is CASSGGTGEEKLFF. The CDR3 nucleotides are TGCGCCAGCAGCGGGGGGACAGGGGAAGAAAAACTGTTTTTT. Complete variable domain (other parts from reference TRBV5-1 and TRBJ1-4): KAGVTQTPRYLIKTRGQQVTLSCSPISGHRSVSWYQQTPGQGLQFLFEYFSETQRNKGNFPGRFSGRQFSNSRSEMNVSTLELGDSALYLCASSGGTGEEKLFFGSGTQLSVL.

This clonotype was counted only a few times. This chain joins TRBV7-2 and TRBJ1-5, with TRBD1 matching over 7 bases. Germline V gene sequence: CDR1 SGHTA, CDR2 FQGNSA. The CDR3 runs 17 residues. V gave up 7 bases and J gave up 0 bases; unmatched junction bases: 12. The CDR3: CASTPGQRFNSNQPQHF. The CDR3 nucleotides read TGTGCCAGCACTCCGGGACAGCGCTTCAATAGCAATCAGCCCCAGCATTTT. The variable domain in full, completed from reference TRBV7-2 and TRBJ1-5, reads GAGVSQSPSNKVTEKGKDVELRCDPISGHTALYWYRQSLGQGLEFLIYFQGNSAPDKSGLPSDRFSAERTGGSVSTLTIQRTQQEDSAVYLCASTPGQRFNSNQPQHFGDGTRLSIL.

This clonotype was found many times. This sequence joins TRBV29-1 and TRBJ2-2; D call uncertain. Looked up from germline, CDR1 is SQVTM and CDR2 is ANQGSEA. With 4 bases removed from V and 1 base from J, the gap between germline ends came to 4 bases. The CDR3 consists of 12 residues. The CDR3, as DNA: TGCAGCGTTGGGTTGAACACCGGGGAGCTGTTTTTT. It specifies CSVGLNTGELFF.

This clonotype occurred a few times. J is TRBJ1-1 and V is TRBV5-1, with TRBD1 matching 7 bases. V was pared by 2 bases and J by 5 bases, with 6 bases of the junction left unmatched. CDR3 length: 14 residues. CDR1 is SGHRS and CDR2 is YFSETQ in the germline V gene. CDR3 protein: CASSLGGAETEAFF. CDR3 nucleotides: TGCGCCAGCAGCTTAGGGGGCGCGGAGACTGAAGCTTTCTTT.

This clonotype came up many times. This sequence joins TRBV5-1 and TRBJ2-5, with a weak D call TRBD2 (5 bases). The CDR3 is 14 residues long. Trimming shortened V by 5 bases and J by 0 bases, and 11 bases separated the two germline ends. CDR1 SGHRS and CDR2 YFSETQ come from the germline V gene. CDR3 sequence reads: CASSRAVHQETQYF. The CDR3 coding sequence is TGCGCCAGCAGTCGAGCGGTTCACCAAGAGACCCAGTACTTC.

A remark on this clonotype: An end of the junction differs from the germline gene, which may be a read error. DNA of the CDR3: TGTGCCAGCTCACCAGAAGAAGGGGGCGTCTACAAGGAGCAGTTCTTC. Its translation: CASSPEEGGVYKEQFF. The chain employs TRBV18 and TRBJ2-1; 7 positions match TRBD1. CDR3 size: 16 residues. Germline loops: CDR1 KGHSH, CDR2 LQKENI.

This chain's CDR3 is CSASSVRSTDTQYF. The CDR3 nucleotides are TGCAGTGCTAGTTCTGTACGGAGCACAGATACGCAGTATTTT. The J gene is TRBJ2-3, the V gene TRBV20-1; D is ambiguous. The CDR3 totals 14 residues. V was shortened by 3 bases and J by 0 bases, with 10 bases between the two germline ends. In germline, CDR1 is DFQATT, CDR2 SNEGSKA (reference sequence).

Concerning this clonotype: Its ends do not fully match the called genes, so a read error is possible. Here the CDR3 DNA reads TGTGCCGGTAGTATCGGGCAAGGGCCCTACGAGCAGTACTTC. Translation gives CAGSIGQGPYEQYF. The J gene is TRBJ2-5, the V gene TRBV19; D not resolved. The DNA end is more similar to TRBJ2-7, so the J call may be wrong. The CDR3 is 14 amino acids. CDR1 and CDR2 from the germline V gene are LNHDA and SQIVND (reference sequence).

This clonotype was observed a few times. This may be a read error: a much more frequent sequence differs by one nucleotide. The chain has TRBV20-1 and TRBJ2-7; 8 bases fit TRBD1. V shed 5 bases and J 2 bases; nucleotides not matched to a gene: 11. The CDR3 loop spans 15 amino acids. Germline-derived CDR1 and CDR2 are DFQATT and SNEGSKA (reference sequence). The CDR3 nucleotides are TGCAGTGCTTCGTACCGCGGGACAGGCCCCTACGAGCAGTACTTC. This translates into CSASYRGTGPYEQYF.

To note about this clonotype: Just one base apart from a much larger clone, this may be a read error. The CDR3 carries no conserved terminal phenylalanine or tryptophan, so it likely arises from a read error. J is TRBJ2-4 and V is TRBV7-9; D is possibly TRBD1 or TRBD2 (5 bases each). The CDR3 is made up of 14 amino acids. Trimming pared 0 bases from V and 6 bases from J, leaving 9 bases between. Germline-derived CDR1 and CDR2 are SEHNR and FQNEAQ (reference sequence). The CDR3 coding sequence is TGTGCCAGCAGCTTAGCGGGGGACCCAAACATTCAGTACGTC. This gives the protein CASSLAGDPNIQYV.

This clonotype was found a few times. DNA of the CDR3: TGCAGTGCTAGGGACGGACAGGGTGGAGGAGAGACCCAGTACTTC. This translates into CSARDGQGGGETQYF. This chain links TRBV20-1 with TRBJ2-5; 8 bases are shared with TRBD1. V lost 3 bases to trimming and J lost 4 bases; unmatched junction nucleotides: 10. Germline CDR1 DFQATT, CDR2 SNEGSKA (reference sequence). The CDR3 is 15 amino acids.

This chain joins TRBV6-2 or TRBV6-3 and TRBJ2-5; 7 bases agree with TRBD2. Germline V gene data show CDR1 as MNHEY and CDR2 as SVGEGT. V trimming: 7 bases; J trimming: 5 bases; junction bases outside the gene matches: 10. This CDR3 has 14 amino acids. The CDR3 reads CASKTQREGETQYF. The CDR3, as DNA: TGTGCCAGCAAGACTCAGCGGGAAGGGGAGACCCAGTACTTC.

This clonotype was recorded a few times. This sequence joins TRBV11-1 and TRBJ1-2; no firm D call. The V and J ends lost 8 bases and 4 bases respectively, with 14 bases between them. In germline, CDR1 is SGHAT, CDR2 FQDESV (reference sequence). CDR3 size: 13 residues. The CDR3 coding sequence is TGTGCCAGCGCCTACCCGGCCACCTATGGCTACACCTTC. The encoded protein is CASAYPATYGYTF.